This is a list of T cell receptor beta chains from one sample in a study of cytomegalovirus exposure and HLA in healthy donors. TCRdb's copy holds only in-frame clones and misses some; the assay was immunoSEQ multiplex PCR. The sample holds 95,000 to 150,000 clones, about 80% seen once. Source material: PBMCs. These receptors all stem from a man aged 25-40 years in good health and CMV-seropositive. The CDR3 runs from the conserved cysteine through the conserved F or W. Each record gives: clone size, J gene, V gene, D gene, CDR3 DNA, CDR3 protein. The D gene is left open where the match is weak. Expanded clones get a size class; other rows say once, few or many, or leave the size out.

abundance: few; j_gene: TRBJ2-2; v_gene: TRBV12-5; d_gene: TRBD2; CDR3nt: TGTGCTAGTGCCTTGGGACTACCCACCGGGGAGCTGTTTTTT; CDR3aa: CASALGLPTGELFF
abundance: NA; j_gene: TRBJ1-2; v_gene: TRBV9; d_gene: NA; CDR3nt: TGTGCCAGCAGAACGACATCTAACTATGGCTACACCTTC; CDR3aa: CASRTTSNYGYTF
abundance: NA; j_gene: TRBJ1-1; v_gene: TRBV6-1; d_gene: NA; CDR3nt: TGTGCCAGCAGTCCCGTTATGGAAGCTTTCTTT; CDR3aa: CASSPVMEAFF
abundance: once; j_gene: TRBJ1-2; v_gene: TRBV9; d_gene: TRBD1; CDR3nt: TGTGCCAGCAGCGCAGGGGGTGGCTACACCTTC; CDR3aa: CASSAGGGYTF
abundance: once; j_gene: TRBJ2-3; v_gene: TRBV7-3; d_gene: NA; CDR3nt: TGTGCCAGCAGCTCCTACCTTAGCGATACGCAGTATTTT; CDR3aa: CASSSYLSDTQYF
abundance: once; j_gene: TRBJ2-1; v_gene: TRBV27; d_gene: TRBD2; CDR3nt: TGTGCCAGCAGTCAAGGGACTAGCGGGGGGATAGTTCATGAGCAGTTCTTC; CDR3aa: CASSQGTSGGIVHEQFF
abundance: NA; j_gene: TRBJ1-5; v_gene: TRBV5-1; d_gene: TRBD1; CDR3nt: TGCGCCAGCAGCCCGGACAGGGGTAGTCAGCCCCAGCATTTT; CDR3aa: CASSPDRGSQPQHF
abundance: few; j_gene: TRBJ2-3; v_gene: TRBV10-3; d_gene: TRBD1; CDR3nt: TGTGCCATCAGTGAACTGGACAGGGCTGATACGCAGTATTTT; CDR3aa: CAISELDRADTQYF
abundance: NA; j_gene: TRBJ1-2; v_gene: TRBV5-6; d_gene: TRBD1; CDR3nt: TGTGCCAGCAGCCCGCGGACAGGAACGGGATCTGGCTACACCTTC; CDR3aa: CASSPRTGTGSGYTF
abundance: NA; j_gene: TRBJ1-6; v_gene: TRBV5-1; d_gene: NA; CDR3nt: TGCGCCAGCAGCTTGGCCGGAACAGGGAAAACCTATAATTCACCCCTCCACTTT; CDR3aa: CASSLAGTGKTYNSPLHF
abundance: NA; j_gene: TRBJ1-4; v_gene: TRBV2; d_gene: NA; CDR3nt: TGTGCCAGCAGTGAAGAACAAAATGAAAAACTGTTTTTT; CDR3aa: CASSEEQNEKLFF
abundance: NA; j_gene: TRBJ2-3; v_gene: TRBV28; d_gene: NA; CDR3nt: TGTGCCAGCAGTTCCCCCACCACAGGTACGCAGTATTTT; CDR3aa: CASSSPTTGTQYF
abundance: NA; j_gene: TRBJ2-5; v_gene: TRBV5-4; d_gene: TRBD1; CDR3nt: TGTGCCAGCAGCCCGTGGACAGGGCCGAAGAACTTTGAAGAGACCCAGTACTTC; CDR3aa: CASSPWTGPKNFEETQYF
abundance: few; j_gene: TRBJ1-3; v_gene: TRBV4-2; d_gene: TRBD1; CDR3nt: TGTGCCAGCAGCCCCCTACAGGGGGCTCCTGGAAACACCATATATTTT; CDR3aa: CASSPLQGAPGNTIYF
abundance: once; j_gene: TRBJ2-7; v_gene: TRBV12-5; d_gene: NA; CDR3nt: TGTGCTAGTGGTCTCTCTTCTCAGGGTTACTCCTACGAGCAGTACTTC; CDR3aa: CASGLSSQGYSYEQYF
abundance: few; j_gene: TRBJ1-6; v_gene: TRBV7-8; d_gene: TRBD1; CDR3nt: TGTGCCAGCAGCACCCGGGACAGGGGCGATTCACCCCTCCACTTT; CDR3aa: CASSTRDRGDSPLHF
abundance: NA; j_gene: TRBJ1-2; v_gene: TRBV4-1; d_gene: NA; CDR3nt: TGCGCCAGCAGCCAAGATTCCTACTATGGCTACACCTTC; CDR3aa: CASSQDSYYGYTF
abundance: NA; j_gene: TRBJ2-7; v_gene: TRBV2; d_gene: TRBD2; CDR3nt: TGTGCCAGCAGTGAAACGGGCGGGGGGTACTACGAGCAGTACTTC; CDR3aa: CASSETGGGYYEQYF
abundance: once; j_gene: TRBJ1-2; v_gene: TRBV5-1; d_gene: TRBD1; CDR3nt: TGCGCCAGCAGCTTAGACCGACAGGGATCAGATGGCTACACCTTC; CDR3aa: CASSLDRQGSDGYTF
abundance: NA; j_gene: TRBJ1-2; v_gene: TRBV6-5; d_gene: NA; CDR3nt: TGTGCCAGCAGTGAAAGAGGGGGCTATGGCTACACCTTC; CDR3aa: CASSERGGYGYTF
abundance: few; j_gene: TRBJ2-7; v_gene: TRBV9; d_gene: TRBD2; CDR3nt: TGTGCCAGCAGCGTAGCCGGTGGGGGGGCCTACGAGCAGTACTTC; CDR3aa: CASSVAGGGAYEQYF
abundance: NA; j_gene: TRBJ1-2; v_gene: TRBV6-1; d_gene: TRBD1; CDR3nt: TGTGCCAGCAGCCCAGAACAGGGGGCAAGCTATGGCTACACCTTC; CDR3aa: CASSPEQGASYGYTF
abundance: NA; j_gene: TRBJ1-3; v_gene: TRBV7-2; d_gene: NA; CDR3nt: TGTGCCAGCAGCCCTACAGAGTCTGGAAACACCATATATTTT; CDR3aa: CASSPTESGNTIYF
abundance: NA; j_gene: TRBJ2-7; v_gene: TRBV6-6; d_gene: TRBD1; CDR3nt: TGTGCCAGCAGAAACGGACAGGGCGAGGATTACGAGCAGTACTTC; CDR3aa: CASRNGQGEDYEQYF
abundance: NA; j_gene: TRBJ2-1; v_gene: TRBV29-1; d_gene: TRBD1; CDR3nt: TGCAGCGTAGCAACAGGGGATCCCTACAATGAGCAGTTCTTC; CDR3aa: CSVATGDPYNEQFF
abundance: NA; j_gene: TRBJ2-4; v_gene: TRBV30; d_gene: TRBD1; CDR3nt: TGTGCCTGGATTTGGACAGGGGCGGGCAAAAACATTCAGTACTTC; CDR3aa: CAWIWTGAGKNIQYF
abundance: NA; j_gene: TRBJ2-5; v_gene: TRBV5-6; d_gene: NA; CDR3nt: TGTGCCAGCAGCTTGGTCCCCAAGTTGACACAAGAGACCCAGTACTTC; CDR3aa: CASSLVPKLTQETQYF
abundance: NA; j_gene: TRBJ2-7; v_gene: TRBV6-6; d_gene: NA; CDR3nt: TGTGCCAGCAGTTTTTACTCCAGAGGGTCACGCGAGCAGTACTTC; CDR3aa: CASSFYSRGSREQYF
abundance: NA; j_gene: TRBJ1-5; v_gene: TRBV5-6; d_gene: NA; CDR3nt: TGTGCCAGCAGCTTGGGCTTCCATTCAGAGGCCCAGCATTTT; CDR3aa: CASSLGFHSEAQHF
abundance: NA; j_gene: TRBJ1-5; v_gene: TRBV19; d_gene: TRBD1; CDR3nt: TGTGCCAGCATGGACAGGGACCGTCGTGGGCCCCAGCATTTT; CDR3aa: CASMDRDRRGPQHF
abundance: NA; j_gene: TRBJ2-3; v_gene: TRBV5-1; d_gene: NA; CDR3nt: TGCGCCAGCAGCTTGGGAGGGGGATTGAGCACAGATACGCAGTATTTT; CDR3aa: CASSLGGGLSTDTQYF
abundance: NA; j_gene: TRBJ2-5; v_gene: TRBV7-3; d_gene: TRBD1; CDR3nt: TGTGCCAGCAGCCCGGGACAGGCTCCAGAGACCCAGTACTTC; CDR3aa: CASSPGQAPETQYF
abundance: NA; j_gene: TRBJ2-2; v_gene: TRBV5-1; d_gene: TRBD2; CDR3nt: TGCGCCAGCAGCCTCGGGGGGTCAACTCGACCCGGGGAGCTGTTTTTT; CDR3aa: CASSLGGSTRPGELFF
abundance: NA; j_gene: TRBJ1-2; v_gene: TRBV19; d_gene: TRBD1; CDR3nt: TGTGCCAGTAGTTCGGACAGGGCTCTTACCCTTAACTATGGCTACACCTTC; CDR3aa: CASSSDRALTLNYGYTF
abundance: few; j_gene: TRBJ1-2; v_gene: TRBV5-4; d_gene: TRBD1; CDR3nt: TGTGCCAGCAGAGGACAGGGGGCGGATGGCTACACCTTC; CDR3aa: CASRGQGADGYTF
abundance: NA; j_gene: TRBJ2-3; v_gene: TRBV18; d_gene: NA; CDR3nt: TGTGCCAGCTCCCCAAATGGACAAAGCACAGATACGCAGTATTTT; CDR3aa: CASSPNGQSTDTQYF
abundance: NA; j_gene: TRBJ2-7; v_gene: TRBV10-3; d_gene: TRBD1; CDR3nt: TGTGCCATCCGGGACAGGGGGCAAGGATACGAGCAGTACTTC; CDR3aa: CAIRDRGQGYEQYF
abundance: few; j_gene: TRBJ1-5; v_gene: TRBV6-1; d_gene: TRBD1; CDR3nt: TGTGCCAGCAGTTTCAGGGGGGTAAATCAGCCCCAGCATTTT; CDR3aa: CASSFRGVNQPQHF
abundance: NA; j_gene: TRBJ1-1; v_gene: TRBV7-2; d_gene: TRBD1; CDR3nt: TGTGCCAGCAGCCCGACAGGGATTGCGTTAGCTTTCTTT; CDR3aa: CASSPTGIALAFF
abundance: NA; j_gene: TRBJ2-2; v_gene: TRBV19; d_gene: NA; CDR3nt: TGTGCCAGTAGTATAGAGGCCCAGGGTGGTGGGGAGCTGTTTTTT; CDR3aa: CASSIEAQGGGELFF
abundance: NA; j_gene: TRBJ1-2; v_gene: TRBV5-5; d_gene: TRBD1; CDR3nt: TGTGCCAGCAGCCTGGACAGGGACTATGGCTACACCTTC; CDR3aa: CASSLDRDYGYTF
abundance: NA; j_gene: TRBJ2-3; v_gene: TRBV7-2; d_gene: TRBD2; CDR3nt: TGTGCCAGCAGCTTATGGGACTACACAGATACGCAGTATTTT; CDR3aa: CASSLWDYTDTQYF
abundance: NA; j_gene: TRBJ1-5; v_gene: TRBV28; d_gene: NA; CDR3nt: TGTGCCAGCAGTTTGGGGCTTATTGCGGGGTATAGCAATCAGCCCCAGCATTTT; CDR3aa: CASSLGLIAGYSNQPQHF
abundance: NA; j_gene: TRBJ2-7; v_gene: TRBV11-2; d_gene: NA; CDR3nt: TGTGCCAGCAGGTACCCCGGGAGAACCTACGAGCAGTACTTC; CDR3aa: CASRYPGRTYEQYF
abundance: NA; j_gene: TRBJ2-1; v_gene: TRBV19; d_gene: TRBD2; CDR3nt: TGTGCCAGTAGTTGGGGTATAGCGGGGGAGCAGTTCTTC; CDR3aa: CASSWGIAGEQFF
abundance: NA; j_gene: TRBJ2-2; v_gene: TRBV27; d_gene: NA; CDR3nt: TGTGCCAGCAGTTTATTATCCGGGGAGCTGTTTTTT; CDR3aa: CASSLLSGELFF
abundance: NA; j_gene: TRBJ1-5; v_gene: TRBV18; d_gene: TRBD1; CDR3nt: TGTGCCAGCTCACCTCGGACAGGGGGCGGTGATCAGCCCCAGCATTTT; CDR3aa: CASSPRTGGGDQPQHF
abundance: NA; j_gene: TRBJ2-7; v_gene: TRBV19; d_gene: NA; CDR3nt: TGTGCCAGTAGTTTATGGTCGGAGCACGAGCAGTACTTC; CDR3aa: CASSLWSEHEQYF
abundance: NA; j_gene: TRBJ2-6; v_gene: TRBV18; d_gene: TRBD2; CDR3nt: TGTGCCAGCTCACCTCGCGGGAGGGAGGGGGCCAACGGCCTGACTTTC; CDR3aa: CASSPRGREGANGLTF